These T cell receptor beta chains were read from a single sample in a study of blood T cell repertoires in COVID-19. Clones were sequenced by immunoSEQ multiplex PCR, and TCRdb holds only the in-frame ones, with some missing. The repertoire holds about 220,000 clones, with over 75% as singletons. The sequencing sample was made of PBMCs or T cells enriched from blood (not recorded which). The receptors were sampled from a woman aged 55-69 years who had recovered from COVID-19. Each CDR3 is given without its conserved first and last residue. Fields, in order: V gene, clone size, CDR3 protein. The size entry is marked missing in some rows and otherwise reads once, few, many or a size class.

v_call: TRBV5-4; clone_size: -; cdr3_aa: ASSLEAGDEKLF
v_call: TRBV5-6; clone_size: -; cdr3_aa: ASRFSTGYNSPLH
v_call: TRBV7-2; clone_size: -; cdr3_aa: ASSPRPGDYEQY
v_call: TRBV6-5; clone_size: few; cdr3_aa: ASTEGGRGYGYT
v_call: TRBV19; clone_size: -; cdr3_aa: ASRGNAGAYEQY
v_call: TRBV10-3; clone_size: -; cdr3_aa: AISESNGGNYNEQF
v_call: TRBV11-3; clone_size: -; cdr3_aa: ASSLGLASYNEQF
v_call: TRBV7-9; clone_size: -; cdr3_aa: ASSSQGSPLH
v_call: TRBV5-5; clone_size: few; cdr3_aa: ASSFPGSISYEQY
v_call: TRBV15; clone_size: -; cdr3_aa: ATSRVFGDGYT
v_call: TRBV10-3; clone_size: few; cdr3_aa: AISDNVPEAF
v_call: TRBV9; clone_size: -; cdr3_aa: ASSVGQGNQPQH
v_call: TRBV9; clone_size: -; cdr3_aa: ASSSRRDTEAF
v_call: TRBV29-1; clone_size: -; cdr3_aa: SVVRGVNTEAF
v_call: TRBV5-6; clone_size: few; cdr3_aa: ASSLVLAGPTDTQY
v_call: TRBV5-1; clone_size: -; cdr3_aa: ASAGGPSTDTQY
v_call: TRBV9; clone_size: few; cdr3_aa: ASSVVQYSGNTIY
v_call: TRBV6-2/TRBV6-3; clone_size: -; cdr3_aa: ASSSGTSGETQY
v_call: TRBV6-5; clone_size: -; cdr3_aa: ASSSTSNEQF
v_call: TRBV5-6; clone_size: -; cdr3_aa: ASSSGQIYGYT
v_call: TRBV2; clone_size: -; cdr3_aa: ASTFGLAGVRDTQY
v_call: TRBV6-1; clone_size: -; cdr3_aa: ASSEIVSLGLASPYEQY
v_call: TRBV9; clone_size: -; cdr3_aa: ASSVGMAGYNEQF
v_call: TRBV19; clone_size: -; cdr3_aa: ASSIALPSHYGYT
v_call: TRBV19; clone_size: -; cdr3_aa: ASSMLPGRNQPQH
v_call: TRBV6-5; clone_size: -; cdr3_aa: ASRDREAYGYT
v_call: TRBV18; clone_size: -; cdr3_aa: ASSPQGRDRMGNQPQH
v_call: TRBV24-1; clone_size: -; cdr3_aa: ATSERALGEQF
v_call: TRBV7-2; clone_size: -; cdr3_aa: ASSGRTRGVEQY
v_call: TRBV6-6; clone_size: -; cdr3_aa: ASSYEGVGGNTIY